This T cell receptor (beta chain) was retrieved from a study of blood T cell repertoires in COVID-19 (dated by TCRdb to the early 2020s). In the study overall: Samples covering the acute and convalescent phases of COVID-19 were provided by collaborators in the United States, Italy and Spain. The samples were drawn from two sources: the first 160 participants of the ongoing ImmuneRACE study, and 1,200 or so subjects contributed by 6 global collaborators. A de-identified subject ID, COVID-19 status, age in years and sex were almost always included in the sample metadata. Where HLA class I and class II types were available, the types were taken from metadata supplied by the sample provider, not from assay-based typing. Deeply sampled blood TCRbeta repertoires from subjects exposed to, actively infected with, or recovered from COVID-19 were included in the dataset. The material from the prospective study consisted of cDNA or gDNA derived from T cells, B-cell-depleted T cells, or PBMCs. The repertoires were made available in a free public database intended to serve as a resource for research on the immune response to SARS-CoV-2. What the research found in general, with its limitations: The amount of clinical and demographic metadata varied by source and participant and was provided uncurated.

Notes on this clone: There is no known antigen for this receptor. Base qualities are not at hand, and no much larger clone is one base apart.

The immunoSEQ Assay, a bias-controlled multiplex PCR, was used to amplify TCRbeta CDR3 regions from genomic DNA. The paper's data handling went like this. The number of nucleated cells in each sample was estimated by amplification of reference gene primers within the assay. Sequence reads were collapsed and filtered to measure the absolute abundance of every unique TCRbeta CDR3 rearrangement. Productive Simpson clonality was computed per sample as the square root of Simpson's diversity index over productive rearrangements. TCRdb retrieved this table from immuneACCESS and kept in-frame rearrangements only. Not all clones are present; in checked studies, unresolved V genes account for under half, and no reason is known for the remainder. For V, J and clone size, that table is used; D and trimming come from the DNA. Across this sample there are some 250,000 clones, with more than 75% seen only once. 2.5% to 3.5% of the sample is taken by the ten largest.

Samples from volunteer blood donors who had recovered from COVID-19 were contributed by a second Seattle source. Collaborating institutions collected whole blood in K2EDTA tubes following their own protocols. For TCRbeta analysis, collaborator samples were shipped as frozen whole blood, as isolated PBMCs, or as DNA extracted from either sample type. The sample taken for sequencing was peripheral blood. This sequence originates from a woman aged 25-40 years who had recovered from COVID-19.

The DNA sequence is TGTGCCAGCAGTCTGACAGGGGGCTGGGGTTCTGAAGCTTTCTTT. Its protein reads: CASSLTGGWGSEAFF. The rearrangement joined TRBV25-1 to TRBJ1-1, with TRBD1 identical over 10 junction bases. The germline V gene sets CDR1 to MGHDK and CDR2 to SYGVNS. CDR3 length: 15 amino acids, cysteine to phenylalanine. Only CDR3 DNA is held: 45 bases, read in frame from base 1. Trimmed from V: 5 bases; trimmed from J: 6 bases; junction bases lacking a gene match: 9.